This T cell receptor (beta chain) was sequenced for a study of cytomegalovirus exposure and HLA in healthy donors. In the PCR, 60 Vbeta and 13 Jbeta primers were used. Method: immunoSEQ multiplex PCR; TCRdb's copy keeps in-frame clones and lacks some. The table shows about 190,000 clones, with about four fifths occurring only once. The CDR3 is 15 residues long. CDR1 and CDR2 from the germline V gene are SGHVS and FQNEAQ. J lost 4 bases, V lost 1 base, and 6 bases had no gene match. This clonotype was sampled from a woman aged 40 to 49 in good health and CMV-seronegative. Sequencing was performed on PBMCs. This sequence joins TRBV7-8 and TRBJ1-2; 7 positions agree with TRBD1. This CDR3 reads CASSLEVQGVYGYTF. CDR3 nucleotide sequence: TGTGCCAGCAGCTTAGAGGTTCAGGGGGTCTATGGCTACACCTTC.